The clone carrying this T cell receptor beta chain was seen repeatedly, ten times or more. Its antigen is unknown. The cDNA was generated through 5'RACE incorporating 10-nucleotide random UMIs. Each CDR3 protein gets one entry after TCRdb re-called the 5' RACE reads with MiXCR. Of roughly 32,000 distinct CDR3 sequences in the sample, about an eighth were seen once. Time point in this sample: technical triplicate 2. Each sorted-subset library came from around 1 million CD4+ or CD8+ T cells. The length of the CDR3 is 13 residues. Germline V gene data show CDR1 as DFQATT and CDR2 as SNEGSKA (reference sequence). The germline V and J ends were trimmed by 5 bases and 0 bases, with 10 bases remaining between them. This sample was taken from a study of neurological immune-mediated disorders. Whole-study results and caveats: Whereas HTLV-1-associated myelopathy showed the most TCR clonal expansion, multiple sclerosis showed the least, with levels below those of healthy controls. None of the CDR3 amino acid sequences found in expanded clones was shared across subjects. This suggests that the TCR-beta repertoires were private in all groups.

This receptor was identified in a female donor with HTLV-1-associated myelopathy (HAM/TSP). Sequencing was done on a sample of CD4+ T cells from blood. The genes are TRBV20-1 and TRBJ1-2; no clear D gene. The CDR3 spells CSARYSPNYGYTF. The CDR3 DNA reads TGCAGTGCTCGATACAGCCCTAACTATGGCTACACCTTC.